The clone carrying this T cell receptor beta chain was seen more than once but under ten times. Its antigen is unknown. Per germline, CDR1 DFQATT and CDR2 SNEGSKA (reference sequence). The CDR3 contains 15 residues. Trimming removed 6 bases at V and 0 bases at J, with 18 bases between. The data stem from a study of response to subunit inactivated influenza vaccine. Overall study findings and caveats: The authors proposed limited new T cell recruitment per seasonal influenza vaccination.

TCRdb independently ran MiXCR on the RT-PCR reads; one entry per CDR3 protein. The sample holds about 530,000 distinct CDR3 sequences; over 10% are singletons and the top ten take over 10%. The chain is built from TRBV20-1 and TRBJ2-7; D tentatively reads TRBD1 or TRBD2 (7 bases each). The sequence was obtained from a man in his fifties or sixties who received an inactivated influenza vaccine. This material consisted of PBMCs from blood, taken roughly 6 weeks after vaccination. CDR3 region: CSALRGGALSYEQYF. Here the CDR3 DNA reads TGCAGTGCCCTCAGGGGGGGGGCCCTCTCCTACGAGCAGTACTTC.